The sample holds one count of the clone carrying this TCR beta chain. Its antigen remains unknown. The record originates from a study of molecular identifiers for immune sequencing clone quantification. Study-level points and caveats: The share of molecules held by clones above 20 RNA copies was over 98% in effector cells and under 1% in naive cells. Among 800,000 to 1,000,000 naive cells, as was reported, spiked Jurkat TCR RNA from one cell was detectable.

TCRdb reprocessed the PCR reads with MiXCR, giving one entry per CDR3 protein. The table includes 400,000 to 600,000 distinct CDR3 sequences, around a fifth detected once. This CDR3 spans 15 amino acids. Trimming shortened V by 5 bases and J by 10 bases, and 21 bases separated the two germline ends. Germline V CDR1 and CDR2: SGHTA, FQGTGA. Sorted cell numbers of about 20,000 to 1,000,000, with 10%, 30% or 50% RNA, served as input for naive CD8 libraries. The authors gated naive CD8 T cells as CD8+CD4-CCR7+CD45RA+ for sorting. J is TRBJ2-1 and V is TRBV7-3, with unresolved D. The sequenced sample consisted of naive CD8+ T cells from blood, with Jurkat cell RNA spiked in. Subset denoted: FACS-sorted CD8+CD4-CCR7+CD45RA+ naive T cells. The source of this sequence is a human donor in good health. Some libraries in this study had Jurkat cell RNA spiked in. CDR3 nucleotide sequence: TGTGCCAGCAGCGCCCGGCCAGGCGAGAGTAGCGAGCAGTTCTTC. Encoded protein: CASSARPGESSEQFF.